A single sample is the source of the 25 T cell receptor beta chains below, sequenced in a study of vaccination effects on CD4 cells after COVID-19. Which antigens these TCRs recognize remains unknown. Using immunoSEQ multiplex PCR, the repertoire was profiled, and TCRdb retains in-frame clones only, with some absent. The data contain fewer than 30,000 clones, 75% to 85% of them singletons. Viral peptide pool expansion of antigen-specific CD4+ T cells preceded sequencing in the ViraFEST assay. Subsequent to a culture period of roughly 11 days, CD4+ T cells were isolated. People in the vaccine group had not been infected with SARS-CoV-2 before, and their nucleocapsid antibodies were negative. Sequences were derived from CD4+ T cells from PBMCs cultured with SARS-CoV-2 spike peptides, sampled before COVID-19 vaccination. All receptors derive from a human donor who received a COVID-19 vaccine.

By share, this clone ranks as medium-sized. V is TRBV5-1 and J is TRBJ2-3, with 11 bases matching TRBD1. The CDR3 has 16 residues. Germline values: CDR1 SGHRS, CDR2 YFSETQ. The ends lost 5 bases at V and 1 base at J; junction bases unmatched: 6. The CDR3: CASRPGQGARTDTQYF. The CDR3 coding sequence is TGCGCCAGCAGACCCGGACAGGGGGCCCGCACAGATACGCAGTATTTT.

V and J are TRBV11-2 and TRBJ1-6; D call uncertain. CDR3 size: 14 residues. CDR1 is SGHAT, CDR2 FQNNGV, per germline. The germline V and J ends were trimmed by 6 bases and 7 bases, with 13 bases remaining between them. CDR3 in DNA: TGTGCCAGCAGATTGCAACAGAGAAATTCACCCCTCCACTTT. This encodes CASRLQQRNSPLHF.

V usage is TRBV7-2 and J usage is TRBJ2-7, with no clear D. Trimming removed 5 bases from V and 0 bases from J, with 11 bases in between. The length of the CDR3 is 14 residues. CDR1 is SGHTA, CDR2 FQGNSA, per germline. CDR3 residues: CASSLTQSSYEQYF. The CDR3 coding sequence is TGTGCCAGCAGCCTCACACAGAGCTCCTACGAGCAGTACTTC.

With respect to this clone: At one of its ends the junction is not consistent with the germline gene, which may arise from a read error. This chain joins TRBV7-9 and TRBJ2-3, with TRBD2 matching 8 bases. The CDR3 runs to 15 residues. Germline values: CDR1 SEHNR, CDR2 FQNEAQ (reference sequence). CDR3 coding DNA: TGTGCCAGCAGCATAGCGGGGAGGGCCACAGATACGCAGTATTTT. It specifies CASSIAGRATDTQYF. Together with reference TRBV7-9 and TRBJ2-3, the CDR3 gives the full variable domain: DTGVSQNPRHKITKRGQNVTFRCDPISEHNRLYWYRQTLGQGPEFLTYFQNEAQLEKSRLLSDRFSAERPKGSFSTLEIQRTEQGDSAMYLCASSIAGRATDTQYFGPGTRLTVL.

This clone is categorized as large. V and J are TRBV7-2 and TRBJ2-7, with 10 bases aligning to TRBD1. Looked up from germline, CDR1 is SGHTA and CDR2 is FQGNSA. The CDR3 loop spans 15 amino acids. V lost 5 bases, J lost 1 base, and 5 bases stayed unmatched. For the CDR3, the DNA is TGTGCCAGCAGCCCAGACAGGGGGCCATCCTACGAGCAGTACTTC. Protein: CASSPDRGPSYEQYF. The full variable domain, with the rest looked up from reference TRBV7-2 and TRBJ2-7, is GAGVSQSPSNKVTEKGKDVELRCDPISGHTALYWYRQSLGQGLEFLIYFQGNSAPDKSGLPSDRFSAERTGGSVSTLTIQRTQQEDSAVYLCASSPDRGPSYEQYFGPGTRLTVT.

The chain uses TRBV13 and TRBJ1-6; a possible D gene is TRBD1 (5 bases). This CDR3 is built from 15 residues. V lost 5 bases, J lost 7 bases, and 15 bases lay in between. CDR1 is PRHDT, CDR2 FYEKMQ, per germline (reference sequence). The CDR3 loop is CASSPRGVGNSPLHF. The CDR3 coding sequence is TGTGCCAGCAGCCCCCGGGGGGTGGGGAATTCACCCCTCCACTTT.

The chain employs TRBV7-8 and TRBJ1-5; TRBD1 matches at 9 bases. CDR3 length: 15 amino acids. With V trimmed by 5 bases and J by 2 bases, 4 bases remained unmatched. CDR1 is SGHVS and CDR2 is FQNEAQ in the germline V gene. The CDR3: CASSDRDRGNQPQHF. CDR3 sequence (DNA): TGTGCCAGCAGCGACCGGGACAGGGGCAATCAGCCCCAGCATTTT.

The chain couples TRBV5-6 to TRBJ2-1, with a weak D call TRBD2 (5 bases). This CDR3 is 13 amino acids long. CDR1 is SGHDT, CDR2 YYEEEE, per germline. Trimming removed 1 base at V and 8 bases at J, with 10 bases between. The CDR3 DNA follows: TGTGCCAGCAGCTTGCCTAGCCCACATGAGCAGTTCTTC. Protein product: CASSLPSPHEQFF.

J is TRBJ1-1 and V is TRBV11-2; 7 bases line up with TRBD1. Germline values: CDR1 SGHAT, CDR2 FQNNGV. The junction had 4 bases not matched to a gene; V was cut back by 5 bases and J by 4 bases. CDR3 length: 13 residues. CDR3: CASSDRVGTEAFF. CDR3 sequence (DNA): TGTGCCAGCAGCGACAGGGTGGGCACTGAAGCTTTCTTT. The full variable domain, with the rest looked up from reference TRBV11-2 and TRBJ1-1, is EAGVAQSPRYKIIEKRQSVAFWCNPISGHATLYWYQQILGQGPKLLIQFQNNGVVDDSQLPKDRFSAERLKGVDSTLKIQPAKLEDSAVYLCASSDRVGTEAFFGQGTRLTVV.

This clone turned up a few times. This chain connects TRBV5-1 to TRBJ2-1, with D uncertain. The V end lost 0 bases, the J end lost 5 bases, and 9 bases lay between the germline ends. This CDR3 contains 14 residues. Germline V gene data show CDR1 as SGHRS and CDR2 as YFSETQ. CDR3 in amino acids: CASSLDLGNNEQFF. Here the CDR3 DNA reads TGCGCCAGCAGCTTGGATTTAGGGAACAATGAGCAGTTCTTC.

J is TRBJ2-2 and V is TRBV5-1, with D possibly matching TRBD1 (5 bases). The germline gives CDR1 SGHRS, CDR2 YFSETQ. This CDR3 has 16 residues. Trimming removed 6 bases at V and 5 bases at J, with 20 bases between. CDR3 sequence: CASNPFGQGETGELFF. CDR3 sequence (DNA): TGCGCCAGCAACCCGTTCGGACAAGGGGAAACCGGGGAGCTGTTTTTT.

J is TRBJ2-3 and V is TRBV29-1, with D perhaps matching TRBD2 (6 bases). This CDR3 spans 13 amino acids. V lost 2 bases and J 4 bases, leaving 10 bases between the germline ends. Germline-derived CDR1 and CDR2 are SQVTM and ANQGSEA. In nucleotides, the CDR3 is TGCAGCGTTGAAAAGTGGGGGGCAGATACGCAGTATTTT. It codes for CSVEKWGADTQYF.

This sequence joins TRBV27 and TRBJ1-4, with a tentative D call TRBD1 (5 bases). From germline, CDR1 is MNHEY and CDR2 SMNVEV (reference sequence). The CDR3 contains 12 residues. V was trimmed by 9 bases and J by 3 bases, leaving 8 bases between them. The CDR3 coding sequence is TGTGCCAGGGGGCAGTCTAATGAAAAACTGTTTTTT. Its translation: CARGQSNEKLFF.

This clone came up a few times. The J gene is TRBJ1-2, the V gene TRBV30, with D perhaps TRBD1 (5 bases). This CDR3 contains 13 residues. From germline, CDR1 is GTSNPN and CDR2 SVGIG (reference sequence). Deletions cut 6 bases from V and 1 base from J, with 12 bases between. CDR3 nucleotide sequence: TGTGCCTGCCAGGGACTCCTTAACTATGGCTACACCTTC. Protein sequence: CACQGLLNYGYTF. Full variable domain (missing parts from reference TRBV30 and TRBJ1-2): SQTIHQWPATLVQPVGSPLSLECTVEGTSNPNLYWYRQAAGRGLQLLFYSVGIGQISSEVPQNLSASRPQDRQFILSSKKLLLSDSGFYLCACQGLLNYGYTFGSGTRLTVV.

CDR3 nucleotides: TGTGCCAGCAGCCAAGTCGCGCGGGGGCGAGACTATGGCTACACCTTC. It translates to CASSQVARGRDYGYTF. This chain joins TRBV4-2 and TRBJ1-2, with D maybe TRBD1 (6 bases). This CDR3 has 16 residues. Trimming stripped 1 base from V and 3 bases from J, with 15 bases between. CDR1 is LGHNA and CDR2 is YNFKEQ in the germline V gene.

This clone has only a few counts. The chain employs TRBV6-5 and TRBJ1-2; D is possibly TRBD1 (5 bases). The CDR3 contains 14 residues. Trimming took 0 bases from V and 2 from J, leaving 7 bases between them. Germline CDR1 and CDR2: MNHEY and SVGAGI. CDR3 region: CASSYSEGNYGYTF. Here the CDR3 DNA reads TGTGCCAGCAGTTACTCAGAGGGGAACTATGGCTACACCTTC.

In its sample, this clone was seen a few times. V gene TRBV6-2 or TRBV6-3 combines with J gene TRBJ2-3; TRBD1 or TRBD2 may be the D gene (5 bases each). Between the trimmed V and J ends, which lost 0 bases and 1 base, there was a span of 8 bases. Per the germline V gene, CDR1 is MNHEY and CDR2 is SVGEGT. The CDR3 is 15 amino acids. CDR3 protein: CASSYSGVGTDTQYF. In DNA form, the CDR3 reads TGTGCCAGCAGTTACTCGGGGGTGGGCACAGATACGCAGTATTTT.

The chain carries TRBV29-1 and TRBJ1-1; D remains unclear. Germline V gene sequence: CDR1 SQVTM, CDR2 ANQGSEA. The CDR3 spans 11 residues. V lost 2 bases and J 0 bases, leaving 1 base between the germline ends. Written as DNA, the CDR3 is TGCAGCGTTGAACTGAACACTGAAGCTTTCTTT. It yields the protein CSVELNTEAFF.

The rearrangement uses TRBV10-3 and TRBJ1-4; tentative D call: TRBD1 (5 bases). V lost 7 bases, J lost 10 bases, and 13 bases lay in between. The CDR3 runs 12 residues. Germline loops: CDR1 ENHRY, CDR2 SYGVKD. CDR3 region: CAIMDPGGKLFF. DNA of the CDR3: TGTGCCATCATGGATCCGGGGGGAAAACTGTTTTTT.

The V gene is TRBV5-1, the J gene TRBJ1-1; D is possibly TRBD1 (6 bases). The CDR3 consists of 14 residues. The germline CDR1 and CDR2 sequences are SGHRS and YFSETQ. The V end lost 0 bases, the J end lost 4 bases, and 10 bases lay between the germline ends. The CDR3: CASSLARGGTEAFF. The CDR3 DNA reads TGCGCCAGCAGCTTGGCCAGGGGTGGCACTGAAGCTTTCTTT. The full variable domain, rest sourced from reference TRBV5-1 and TRBJ1-1, is KAGVTQTPRYLIKTRGQQVTLSCSPISGHRSVSWYQQTPGQGLQFLFEYFSETQRNKGNFPGRFSGRQFSNSRSEMNVSTLELGDSALYLCASSLARGGTEAFFGQGTRLTVV.

The V gene is TRBV7-2, the J gene TRBJ2-7, with 8 bases lining up with TRBD2. V lost 0 bases, J lost 0 bases, and 4 bases stayed unmatched. The CDR3 has 16 amino acids. Germline V gene lookup returns CDR1 SGHTA and CDR2 FQGNSA. As DNA, the CDR3 is TGTGCCAGCAGCTTAGCGTTTAGCGGGACCTCCTACGAGCAGTACTTC. It is translated as CASSLAFSGTSYEQYF. The variable domain in full, with the rest retrieved from reference TRBV7-2 and TRBJ2-7, is GAGVSQSPSNKVTEKGKDVELRCDPISGHTALYWYRQSLGQGLEFLIYFQGNSAPDKSGLPSDRFSAERTGGSVSTLTIQRTQQEDSAVYLCASSLAFSGTSYEQYFGPGTRLTVT.

The V call is TRBV25-1, the J call TRBJ2-5; either TRBD1 or TRBD2 may supply D (6 bases each). The CDR3 contains 15 residues. V shed 2 bases and J shed 6 bases, with 16 bases lying between them. Germline CDR1 is MGHDK and CDR2 is SYGVNS. CDR3 region: CASSEGLEGGKTQYF. As DNA, the CDR3 is TGTGCCAGCAGTGAAGGTTTGGAGGGGGGCAAGACCCAGTACTTC.

The chain couples TRBV7-2 to TRBJ2-3; no reliable D call. Germline CDR1 SGHTA, CDR2 FQGNSA. The CDR3 extends over 16 amino acids. V was pared by 6 bases and J by 0 bases, with 16 bases between. The CDR3 nucleotides read TGTGCCAGCAGTCCACTCGTTGCGGACAGCACAGATACGCAGTATTTT. This sequence encodes CASSPLVADSTDTQYF.

V usage is TRBV6-2 or TRBV6-3 and J usage is TRBJ1-5, with 8 positions matching TRBD1. V trimming: 6 bases; J trimming: 5 bases; junction bases outside the gene matches: 3. This CDR3 contains 13 residues. Germline values: CDR1 MNHEY, CDR2 SVGEGT. CDR3 region: CASSPDRDQPQHF. CDR3 nucleotide sequence: TGTGCCAGCAGCCCGGACAGGGATCAGCCCCAGCATTTT.

V is TRBV7-2 and J is TRBJ1-2; 7 bases are a match to TRBD1. Trimming removed 1 base from V and 5 bases from J; junction bases left unmatched: 4. Germline CDR1 SGHTA, CDR2 FQGNSA. The CDR3 is 14 amino acids. CDR3 DNA sequence: TGTGCCAGCAGCTTAGAAGCAGGGGGGTATGGCTACACCTTC. This encodes CASSLEAGGYGYTF.